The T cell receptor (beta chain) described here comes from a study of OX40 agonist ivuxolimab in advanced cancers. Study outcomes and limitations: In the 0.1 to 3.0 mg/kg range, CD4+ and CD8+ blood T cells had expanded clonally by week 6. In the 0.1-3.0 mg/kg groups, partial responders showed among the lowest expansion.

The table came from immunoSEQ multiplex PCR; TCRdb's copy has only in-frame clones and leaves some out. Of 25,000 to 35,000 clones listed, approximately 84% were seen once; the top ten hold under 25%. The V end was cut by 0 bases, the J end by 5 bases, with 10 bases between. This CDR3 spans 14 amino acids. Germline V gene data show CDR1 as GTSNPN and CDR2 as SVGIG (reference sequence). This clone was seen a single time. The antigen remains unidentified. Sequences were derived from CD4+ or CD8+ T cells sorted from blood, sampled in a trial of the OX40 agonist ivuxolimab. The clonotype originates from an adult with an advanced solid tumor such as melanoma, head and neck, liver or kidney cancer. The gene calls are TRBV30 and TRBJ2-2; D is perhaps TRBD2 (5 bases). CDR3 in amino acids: CAWSVRGGTGELFF. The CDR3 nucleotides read TGTGCCTGGAGTGTACGTGGAGGAACCGGGGAGCTGTTTTTT. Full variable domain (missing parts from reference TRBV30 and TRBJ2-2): SQTIHQWPATLVQPVGSPLSLECTVEGTSNPNLYWYRQAAGRGLQLLFYSVGIGQISSEVPQNLSASRPQDRQFILSSKKLLLSDSGFYLCAWSVRGGTGELFFGEGSRLTVL.